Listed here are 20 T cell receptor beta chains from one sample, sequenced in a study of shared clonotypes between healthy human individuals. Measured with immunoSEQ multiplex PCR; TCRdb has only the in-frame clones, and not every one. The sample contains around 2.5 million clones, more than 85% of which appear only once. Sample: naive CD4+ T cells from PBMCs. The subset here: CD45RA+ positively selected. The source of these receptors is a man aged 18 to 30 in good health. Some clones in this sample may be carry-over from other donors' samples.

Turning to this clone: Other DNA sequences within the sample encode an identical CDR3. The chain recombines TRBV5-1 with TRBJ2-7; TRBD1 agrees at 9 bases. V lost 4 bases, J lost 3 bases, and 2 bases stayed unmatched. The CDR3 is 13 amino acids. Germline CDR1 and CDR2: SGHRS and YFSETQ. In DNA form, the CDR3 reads TGCGCCAGCAGCCCGGACAGGGGCTACGAGCAGTACTTC. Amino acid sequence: CASSPDRGYEQYF. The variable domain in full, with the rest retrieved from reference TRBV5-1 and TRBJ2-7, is KAGVTQTPRYLIKTRGQQVTLSCSPISGHRSVSWYQQTPGQGLQFLFEYFSETQRNKGNFPGRFSGRQFSNSRSEMNVSTLELGDSALYLCASSPDRGYEQYFGPGTRLTVT.

CDR3 region: CSVGGHMSLAFF. In nucleotides, the CDR3 is TGCAGCGTTGGGGGCCATATGAGCTTGGCTTTCTTT. The chain combines TRBV29-1 with TRBJ1-1; possible D gene TRBD1, 5 bases. Germline V gene data show CDR1 as SQVTM and CDR2 as ANQGSEA. Trimming took off 4 bases at V and 11 bases at J, with 17 bases between the two ends. The CDR3 contains 12 residues.

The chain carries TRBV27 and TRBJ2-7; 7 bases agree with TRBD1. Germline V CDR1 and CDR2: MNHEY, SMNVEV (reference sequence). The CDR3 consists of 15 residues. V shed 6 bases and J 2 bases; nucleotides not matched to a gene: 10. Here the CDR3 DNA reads TGTGCCAGCAGCACGTTGGGGCAGGGGGCCTACGAGCAGTACTTC. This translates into CASSTLGQGAYEQYF.

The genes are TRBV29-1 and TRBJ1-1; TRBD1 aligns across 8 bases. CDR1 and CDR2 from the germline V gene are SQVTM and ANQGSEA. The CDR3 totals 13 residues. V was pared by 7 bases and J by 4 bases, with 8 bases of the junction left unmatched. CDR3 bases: TGCAGCGGCGGAGACAGGGGTGGCACTGAAGCTTTCTTT. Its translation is CSGGDRGGTEAFF.

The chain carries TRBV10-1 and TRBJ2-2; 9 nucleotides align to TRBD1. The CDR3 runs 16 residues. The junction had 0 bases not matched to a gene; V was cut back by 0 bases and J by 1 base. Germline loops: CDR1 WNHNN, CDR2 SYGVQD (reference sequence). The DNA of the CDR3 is TGCGCCAGCAGTGAGTCGGACAGGGGGAACACCGGGGAGCTGTTTTTT. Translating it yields CASSESDRGNTGELFF.

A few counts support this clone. The CDR3 DNA reads as TGTGCCAGCAGTGAACCCGGCCGCTTGGCCACTGAAGCTTTCTTT. Protein: CASSEPGRLATEAFF. The chain links TRBV25-1 to TRBJ1-1; D is unclear. CDR1 is MGHDK and CDR2 is SYGVNS in the germline V gene. V was shortened by 2 bases and J by 4 bases, with 14 bases between the two germline ends. The CDR3 has 15 amino acids.

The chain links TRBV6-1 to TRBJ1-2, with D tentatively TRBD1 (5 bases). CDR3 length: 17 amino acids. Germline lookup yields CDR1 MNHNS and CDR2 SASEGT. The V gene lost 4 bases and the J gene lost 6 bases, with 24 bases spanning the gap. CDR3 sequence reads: CASSGSGRAFTADGYTF. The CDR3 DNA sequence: TGTGCCAGCAGTGGGTCGGGCAGGGCCTTCACTGCGGATGGCTACACCTTC.

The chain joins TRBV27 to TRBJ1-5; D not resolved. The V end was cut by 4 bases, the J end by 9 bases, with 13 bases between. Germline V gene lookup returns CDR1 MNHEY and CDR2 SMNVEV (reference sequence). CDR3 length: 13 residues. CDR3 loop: CASSYRQFWPQHF. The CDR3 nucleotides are TGTGCCAGCAGTTACCGCCAATTTTGGCCCCAGCATTTT.

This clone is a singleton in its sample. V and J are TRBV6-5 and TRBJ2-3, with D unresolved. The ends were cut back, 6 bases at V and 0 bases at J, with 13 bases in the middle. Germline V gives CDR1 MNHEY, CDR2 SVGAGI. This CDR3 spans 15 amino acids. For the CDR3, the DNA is TGTGCCAGCAGACCTAAACTACTGAGCACAGATACGCAGTATTTT. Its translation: CASRPKLLSTDTQYF.

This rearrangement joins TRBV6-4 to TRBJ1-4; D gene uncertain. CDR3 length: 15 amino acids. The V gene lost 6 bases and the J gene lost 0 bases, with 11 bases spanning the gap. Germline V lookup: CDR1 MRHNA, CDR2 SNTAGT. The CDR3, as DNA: TGTGCCAGCAGGGCGCGCCCTGCAACTAATGAAAAACTGTTTTTT. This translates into CASRARPATNEKLFF.

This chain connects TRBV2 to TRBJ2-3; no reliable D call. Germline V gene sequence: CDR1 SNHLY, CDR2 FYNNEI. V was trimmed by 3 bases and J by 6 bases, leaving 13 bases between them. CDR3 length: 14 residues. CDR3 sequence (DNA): TGTGCCAGCAGTGAGTCCTCAGGAAGGGATACGCAGTATTTT. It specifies CASSESSGRDTQYF.

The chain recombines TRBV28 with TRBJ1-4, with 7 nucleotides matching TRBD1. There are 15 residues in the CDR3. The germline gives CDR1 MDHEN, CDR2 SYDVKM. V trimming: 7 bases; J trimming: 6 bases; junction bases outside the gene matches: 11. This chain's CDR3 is CASTTSGTVDEKLFF. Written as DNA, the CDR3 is TGTGCCAGCACTACCTCCGGGACAGTCGATGAAAAACTGTTTTTT.

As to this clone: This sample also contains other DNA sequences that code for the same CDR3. The CDR3 DNA reads TGCAGTGCGTCAGGGGGTGGCTACACCTTC. Encoded protein: CSASGGGYTF. The chain recombines TRBV20-1 with TRBJ1-2, with 7 bases lining up with TRBD1. V shed 6 bases and J 7 bases; nucleotides not matched to a gene: 2. The V gene's germline CDR1 is DFQATT and CDR2 SNEGSKA (reference sequence). This CDR3 is 10 amino acids long.

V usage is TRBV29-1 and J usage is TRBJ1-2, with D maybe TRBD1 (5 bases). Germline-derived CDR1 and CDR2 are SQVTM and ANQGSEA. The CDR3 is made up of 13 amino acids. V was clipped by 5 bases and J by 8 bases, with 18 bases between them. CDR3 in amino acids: CSVQPLGRAGYTF. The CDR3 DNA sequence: TGCAGCGTTCAACCCTTGGGCAGGGCAGGCTACACCTTC.

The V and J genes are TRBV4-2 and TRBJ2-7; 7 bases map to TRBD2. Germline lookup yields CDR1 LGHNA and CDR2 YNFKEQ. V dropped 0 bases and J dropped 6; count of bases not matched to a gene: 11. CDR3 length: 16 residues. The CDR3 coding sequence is TGTGCCAGCAGCCAAGAGATGACGGGGGGAGTGGGCGAGCAGTACTTC. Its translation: CASSQEMTGGVGEQYF.

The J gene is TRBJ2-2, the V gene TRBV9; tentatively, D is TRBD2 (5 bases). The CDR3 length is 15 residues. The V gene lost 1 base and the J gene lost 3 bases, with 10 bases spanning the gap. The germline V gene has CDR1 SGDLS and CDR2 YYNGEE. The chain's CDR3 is CASSVFGRHTGELFF. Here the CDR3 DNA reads TGTGCCAGCAGCGTATTTGGGAGACACACCGGGGAGCTGTTTTTT.

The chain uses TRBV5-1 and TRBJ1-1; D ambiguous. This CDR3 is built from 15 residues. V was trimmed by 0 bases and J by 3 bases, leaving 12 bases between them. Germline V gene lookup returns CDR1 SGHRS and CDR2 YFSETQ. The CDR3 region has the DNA TGCGCCAGCAGCTTGGGGGTAGGAGGGTACACTGAAGCTTTCTTT. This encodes CASSLGVGGYTEAFF.

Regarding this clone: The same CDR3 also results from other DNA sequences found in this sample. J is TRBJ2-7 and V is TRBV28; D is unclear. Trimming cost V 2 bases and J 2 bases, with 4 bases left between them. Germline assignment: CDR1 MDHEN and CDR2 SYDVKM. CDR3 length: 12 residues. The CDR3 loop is CASSLSTYEQYF. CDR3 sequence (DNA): TGTGCCAGCAGTTTAAGTACCTACGAGCAGTACTTC.

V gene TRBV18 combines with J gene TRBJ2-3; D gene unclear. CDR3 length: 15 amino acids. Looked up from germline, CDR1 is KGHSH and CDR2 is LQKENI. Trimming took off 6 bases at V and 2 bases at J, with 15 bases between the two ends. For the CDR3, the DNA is TGTGCCAGCTCCCCCCGGACCTCTCTCACAGATACGCAGTATTTT. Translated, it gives CASSPRTSLTDTQYF.

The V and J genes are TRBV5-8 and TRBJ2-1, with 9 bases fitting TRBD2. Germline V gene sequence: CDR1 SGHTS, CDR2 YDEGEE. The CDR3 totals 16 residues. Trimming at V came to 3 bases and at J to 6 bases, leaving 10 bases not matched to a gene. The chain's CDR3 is CASSYYSGRSGNEQFF. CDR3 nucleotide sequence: TGTGCCAGCAGCTATTACAGCGGGAGGTCGGGCAATGAGCAGTTCTTC.